This TCR beta chain was recovered during a study of neurological immune-mediated disorders (dated by TCRdb to between 2017 and 2020). Study-level background: Among the roughly 34 multiple sclerosis patients, about 30 had relapsing-remitting MS and 3 had secondary progressive MS. Peripheral blood TCR-beta repertoires from patients with HTLV-I-associated myelopathy (HAM/TSP), patients with multiple sclerosis, and healthy controls were compared in the study using UMI-based sequencing. Of the approximately 70 subjects in the cohort, around 14 were HAM/TSP patients, around 35 were multiple sclerosis patients, and about 20 were healthy controls. Alongside PBMC samples, the set of approximately 100 TCR-beta libraries contained longitudinal samples, technical triplicates, and paired CD4+ and CD8+ T-cell subsets that had been sorted. Study-level results and caveats: No clinical or MRI features were associated with the MS cluster, and the authors said that larger cohorts are needed. No identical CDR3 amino acid sequences were shared among expanded clones across subjects, suggesting private TCR-beta repertoires in all groups. Repertoires from 18 of 34 MS patients were grouped by phylogenetic analysis into a cluster of related CDR3 sequences, suggesting a possible repertoire-level signature. TCR clonal expansion was greatest in HAM/TSP patients and smallest in MS patients, who ranked below even healthy controls.

Libraries from unsorted PBMCs were made from 2 million PBMCs kept in RNAlater at -80 degrees C until RNA extraction. The multiple sclerosis patients were enrolled in a US clinical protocol that evaluated disease progression with magnetic resonance imaging. Peripheral blood was subjected to Ficoll-Hypaque density gradient centrifugation to isolate PBMCs, which were then cryopreserved in liquid nitrogen. Trimming takes 0 bases off V and 5 bases off J; junction bases not matched to a gene: 6. The germline V gene specifies SGDLS as CDR1 and YYNGEE as CDR2. The CDR3, cysteine through phenylalanine, is 15 amino acids long. CDR3 DNA is the only sequence kept; it has 45 bases, read in frame from the first base. The sample holds many counts of this clonotype. It lacks a known antigen. It has no much larger one-base neighbor in the sample; base qualities were not kept. cDNA was synthesized by template-switch 5'RACE using a primer with a 10-nucleotide random unique molecular identifier that tagged each TCR transcript. Each sequencing run produced over 160 million TCR-beta sequences covering 15-18 subjects. The RNeasy kit was used for extraction of total RNA. The KAPA Real-time Library Amplification kit was used to amplify TCR-beta VDJ regions with primers targeting the TCR constant region and the 5'RACE anchor. Sample indexes and Illumina adaptors were added in a first PCR, and a second PCR then increased library yield. The roughly 650 bp TCR product was size-selected on a 2% E-gel SizeSelection system after Ampure bead purification. Before pooling, library quality was checked on a Bioanalyzer, concentration was measured with Qubit, and libraries were quantified with the Kapa Library Quantification kit. An Illumina HiSeq 2500 was used to sequence the libraries paired-end at 2 x 150 bp. To increase sequence diversity, about 23-30% phiX was spiked into each library pool. The paper's data handling went like this. The quality-filtered reads were processed with the UMI-based MiGEC pipeline, whose error correction step removed more than 85% of the raw TCR sequences. IMGT germline references were used for aligning VDJ genes, and each clonotype was defined as a unique CDR3 amino acid sequence together with its V-J genes. Clonal expansion, Shannon diversity and CDR3 relatedness (CalcPairwiseDistances, ClusterSamples) were evaluated with VDJtools, and phylogenetic trees were built with CLCbio workbench. Expanded clones were defined as having at least 8 unique UMIs, based on coefficient-of-variation modelling across technical triplicates. In-frame beta chains were kept once TCRdb had trimmed the public reads at Q25 with fastp and called clones with MiXCR. Each record represents a unique CDR3 protein, reported with the most common genes and DNA among its rows. These V and J calls originate from TCRdb's pipeline instead of the authors' own analysis. The table for this sample lists 55,000 to 75,000 distinct CDR3 sequences; under 2.5% of them were counted only once. The ten largest make up around 3% of the sample.

The rearrangement joined TRBV9 to TRBJ2-7; TRBD2 aligns with 9 central bases. Sample: PBMCs. This clonotype was obtained from a man over 45 with multiple sclerosis. CDR3 reads: CASSVEERGANEQYF. The base sequence is TGTGCCAGCAGCGTAGAAGAGCGGGGGGCGAACGAGCAGTACTTC.